A single sample gave rise to the 8 T cell receptor beta chains below, sequenced in a study of cytomegalovirus exposure and HLA in healthy donors. Method: immunoSEQ multiplex PCR; TCRdb's copy keeps in-frame clones and lacks some. This sample has about 60,000 clones, with around 90% found just once. The specimen sequenced was PBMCs. Source of these receptors: a young man in good health and CMV-seronegative.

Only one count was recorded for this clone. This chain links TRBV29-1 with TRBJ2-1; TRBD2 might be the D (5 bases). Germline V gives CDR1 SQVTM, CDR2 ANQGSEA. The CDR3 length is 16 residues. The V end lost 0 bases, the J end lost 0 bases, and 12 bases lay between the germline ends. The CDR3 DNA reads TGCAGCGTTGAAGATCCGGACTGGACCTCCTACAATGAGCAGTTCTTC. It specifies CSVEDPDWTSYNEQFF.

This sequence joins TRBV29-1 and TRBJ2-1, with D perhaps TRBD1 (5 bases). Between the trimmed V and J ends, which lost 6 bases and 3 bases, there was a span of 15 bases. CDR3 size: 14 residues. Germline CDR1 is SQVTM and CDR2 is ANQGSEA. CDR3 sequence (DNA): TGCAGCGTCGCAGGACACCCTCACTACAATGAGCAGTTCTTC. Its protein product is CSVAGHPHYNEQFF.

The rearrangement uses TRBV7-3 and TRBJ2-1, with 9 bases fitting TRBD2. CDR1 and CDR2 (germline): SGHTA, FQGTGA. Losses at the gene ends were 5 bases for V and 7 bases for J; bases not matched to a gene: 9. This CDR3 has 15 residues. This chain's CDR3 is CASSPLAGGLNEQFF. The CDR3 DNA reads as TGTGCCAGCAGCCCTCTGGCGGGAGGGTTGAATGAGCAGTTCTTC.

The J gene is TRBJ1-5, the V gene TRBV7-2, with D possibly matching TRBD1 (6 bases). V was shortened by 1 base and J by 4 bases, with 8 bases between the two germline ends. Germline assignment: CDR1 SGHTA and CDR2 FQGNSA. The CDR3 sequence is 14 residues long. The CDR3 bases are TGTGCCAGCAGCTTAGTAGGGGGAAATCAGCCCCAGCATTTT. Its translation is CASSLVGGNQPQHF.

The chain uses TRBV4-1 and TRBJ1-3; TRBD1 aligns across 7 bases. The V gene end was trimmed by 3 bases and the J gene end by 8 bases; junction bases not matched to a gene: 4. Germline CDR1 MGHRA, CDR2 YSYEKL. The CDR3 totals 13 residues. The CDR3 spells CASSHQGEDTIYF. The CDR3, as DNA: TGCGCCAGCAGCCACCAGGGGGAAGACACCATATATTTT.

The rearrangement joins TRBV7-3 to TRBJ2-1; TRBD1 agrees at 9 bases. This CDR3 spans 16 amino acids. V shed 2 bases, J shed 7 bases, and the junction held 9 bases outside the gene matches. Germline CDR1 SGHTA, CDR2 FQGTGA. The chain's CDR3 is CASSLGLNRGPNEQFF. The CDR3 nucleotides read TGTGCCAGCAGCTTAGGGCTTAACAGGGGGCCAAATGAGCAGTTCTTC.

This chain uses TRBV7-9 with TRBJ2-5; 10 positions match TRBD1. The CDR3 contains 16 residues. V gave up 5 bases and J gave up 4 bases; unmatched junction bases: 10. Per germline, CDR1 SEHNR and CDR2 FQNEAQ (reference sequence). The CDR3 loop reads CASSAYAGTGVETQYF. In nucleotides, the CDR3 is TGTGCCAGCAGCGCGTACGCCGGGACAGGGGTAGAGACCCAGTACTTC.

V usage is TRBV7-2 and J usage is TRBJ2-7; 7 bases line up with TRBD2. J was trimmed by 2 bases and V by 6 bases; bases with no gene match: 10. From germline, CDR1 is SGHTA and CDR2 FQGNSA. CDR3 length: 15 residues. The CDR3 DNA reads as TGTGCCAGCAGTTCCCCGGGGCTAGCGGCCTACGAGCAGTACTTC. It yields the protein CASSSPGLAAYEQYF.